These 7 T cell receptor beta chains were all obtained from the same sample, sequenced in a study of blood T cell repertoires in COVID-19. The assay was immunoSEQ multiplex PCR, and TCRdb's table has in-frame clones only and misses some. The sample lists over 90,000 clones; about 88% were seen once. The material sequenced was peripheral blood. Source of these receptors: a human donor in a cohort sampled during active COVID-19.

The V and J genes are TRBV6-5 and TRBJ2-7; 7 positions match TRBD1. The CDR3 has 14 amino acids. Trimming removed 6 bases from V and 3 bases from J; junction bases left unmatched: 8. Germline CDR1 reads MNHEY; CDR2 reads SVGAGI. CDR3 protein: CASRPAWDSYEQYF. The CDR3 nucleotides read TGTGCCAGCAGGCCGGCCTGGGACAGCTACGAGCAGTACTTC.

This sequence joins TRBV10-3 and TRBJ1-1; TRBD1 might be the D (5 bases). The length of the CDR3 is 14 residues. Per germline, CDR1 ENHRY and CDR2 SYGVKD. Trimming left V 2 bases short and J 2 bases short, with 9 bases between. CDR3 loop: CAISEVTGNTEAFF. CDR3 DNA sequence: TGTGCCATCAGTGAGGTAACAGGCAACACTGAAGCTTTCTTT.

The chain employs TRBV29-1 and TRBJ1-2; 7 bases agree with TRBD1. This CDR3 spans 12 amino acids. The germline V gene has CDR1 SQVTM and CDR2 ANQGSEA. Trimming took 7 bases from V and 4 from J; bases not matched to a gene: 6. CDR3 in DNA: TGCAGCGGGGGGACAGCCCTCTATGGCTACACCTTC. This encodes CSGGTALYGYTF.

CDR3 nucleotides: TGCGCCAGCAGCTTGTCGGGGGAGACCCAGCCCCAGCATTTT. Its translation is CASSLSGETQPQHF. The rearrangement uses TRBV5-1 and TRBJ1-5, with D tentatively TRBD1 (5 bases). The V gene's germline CDR1 is SGHRS and CDR2 YFSETQ. Trimming pared 1 base from V and 7 bases from J, leaving 12 bases between. The CDR3 is 14 residues long. Looking up the rest from reference TRBV5-1 and TRBJ1-5 gives the full variable domain: KAGVTQTPRYLIKTRGQQVTLSCSPISGHRSVSWYQQTPGQGLQFLFEYFSETQRNKGNFPGRFSGRQFSNSRSEMNVSTLELGDSALYLCASSLSGETQPQHFGDGTRLSIL.

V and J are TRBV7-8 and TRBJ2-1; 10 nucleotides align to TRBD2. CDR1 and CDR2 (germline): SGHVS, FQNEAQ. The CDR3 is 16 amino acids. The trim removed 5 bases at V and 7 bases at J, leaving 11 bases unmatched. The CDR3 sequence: CASSPRASGGKNEQFF. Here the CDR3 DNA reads TGTGCCAGCAGCCCAAGGGCTAGCGGGGGTAAGAATGAGCAGTTCTTC.

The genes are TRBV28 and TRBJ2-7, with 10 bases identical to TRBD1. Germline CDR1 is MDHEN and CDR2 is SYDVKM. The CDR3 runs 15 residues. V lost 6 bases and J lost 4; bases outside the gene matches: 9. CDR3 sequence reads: CASSSPGQGPYEQYF. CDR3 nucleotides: TGTGCCAGCAGCTCCCCGGGACAGGGGCCTTACGAGCAGTACTTC.

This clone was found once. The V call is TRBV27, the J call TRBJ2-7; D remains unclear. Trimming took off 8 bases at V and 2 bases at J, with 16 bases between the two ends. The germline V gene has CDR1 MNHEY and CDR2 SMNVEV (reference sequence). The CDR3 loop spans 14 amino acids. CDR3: CASAISGLPYEQYF. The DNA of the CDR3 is TGTGCCAGCGCCATTTCAGGTCTCCCCTACGAGCAGTACTTC.